This T cell receptor (beta chain) was observed in a study of patients and donors after allogeneic stem cell transplantation. TCRdb reprocessed the RT-PCR reads via MiXCR and lists one record per CDR3 protein. The sample lists 150,000 to 250,000 distinct CDR3 sequences, 40% to 45% occurring once. Germline loops: CDR1 LNHNV, CDR2 YYDKDF (reference sequence). The CDR3 has 14 residues. V dropped 6 bases and J dropped 0 bases, with 9 bases sitting between them. The specimen sequenced was blood, either unsorted or a sorted T cell fraction (not recorded which). The receptor comes from a human donor who was either an allogeneic HSCT recipient or a stem cell or donor lymphocyte infusion donor (not recorded which). It is not recorded whose cells these are; they may come from a transplant donor. V is TRBV15 and J is TRBJ1-5; D uncertain. The CDR3 nucleotides are TGTGCCACCAGAGGAGCAACTAGCAATCAGCCCCAGCATTTT. This translates into CATRGATSNQPQHF.